A selection of T cell receptor beta chains follows, all from one sample in a study of Graves' ophthalmopathy and Graves' hyperthyroidism. One entry per CDR3 protein results from TCRdb running MiXCR on the multiplex PCR reads. The repertoire includes almost 750,000 distinct CDR3 sequences, approximately 40% of them detected once, and approximately 43% sits in the top ten. The material sequenced was peripheral blood. These receptors came from an adult man with Graves' ophthalmopathy. Each CDR3 is given without its conserved first and last residue.

J,V,CDR3
TRBJ2-6,TRBV7-2,ASSLGSGTGVPGANVLT
TRBJ2-7,TRBV7-2,ASSQDSHNSYEQY
TRBJ2-5,TRBV29-1,SVEDANTGEQY
TRBJ1-2,TRBV6-6,ASSRRTAGYT
TRBJ1-4,TRBV7-2,ASSCIGSLNEKLF
TRBJ2-5,TRBV20-1,SARGHTQETQY
TRBJ2-7,TRBV20-1,SASAGVERAYEQY
TRBJ2-7,TRBV29-1,SWGQFYEQY
TRBJ1-1,TRBV7-9,ASSPQGLGTEAF
TRBJ2-7,TRBV29-1,SSRDPPRTGFYEQY
TRBJ2-7,TRBV12-3/TRBV12-4,ASGLVAVTYEQY
TRBJ1-5,TRBV7-2,ASSLTGNNQPQH
TRBJ1-5,TRBV19,ASSAGANQPQH
TRBJ2-7,TRBV10-3,ASSEETGARYEQY
TRBJ2-7,TRBV7-9,ASSAAGGFEQY
TRBJ2-2,TRBV11-2,ASSSTGTLNTGELF
TRBJ1-2,TRBV4-2,ASSRSLGGTTNYGYT
TRBJ2-1,TRBV20-1,SATGLAGNEQF
TRBJ1-4,TRBV7-9,ASSETDSLNEKLF
TRBJ1-6,TRBV11-2,ASIGTGDSPLH
TRBJ1-2,TRBV29-1,SVVGGSANYGYT
TRBJ2-5,TRBV12-3/TRBV12-4,ASSLLVGLARETQY
TRBJ2-5,TRBV2,ASSDGPETQY
TRBJ2-7,TRBV20-1,SATPWLAGGPGNYEQY
TRBJ1-5,TRBV29-1,SLSGSSNQPQH